The sequence of this T cell receptor beta chain was determined in a study of T cell responses to AZD1222 COVID-19 vaccine. TCRdb's table, derived via immunoSEQ multiplex PCR, lists solely in-frame clones and lacks some. Of about 35,000 clones listed, around nine tenths are singletons. Trimming at V came to 3 bases and at J to 11 bases, leaving 7 bases not matched to a gene. The V gene's germline CDR1 is SGHNT and CDR2 YYREEE (reference sequence). This CDR3 spans 12 amino acids. This receptor was obtained from an adult in good health. The chain is built from TRBV5-4 and TRBJ1-2; 7 bases agree with TRBD1. Source: peripheral blood, taken on day 0 of AZD1222 vaccination. This chain's CDR3 is CASSSPGQWYTF. CDR3 in DNA: TGTGCCAGCAGCTCCCCGGGACAGTGGTACACCTTC.